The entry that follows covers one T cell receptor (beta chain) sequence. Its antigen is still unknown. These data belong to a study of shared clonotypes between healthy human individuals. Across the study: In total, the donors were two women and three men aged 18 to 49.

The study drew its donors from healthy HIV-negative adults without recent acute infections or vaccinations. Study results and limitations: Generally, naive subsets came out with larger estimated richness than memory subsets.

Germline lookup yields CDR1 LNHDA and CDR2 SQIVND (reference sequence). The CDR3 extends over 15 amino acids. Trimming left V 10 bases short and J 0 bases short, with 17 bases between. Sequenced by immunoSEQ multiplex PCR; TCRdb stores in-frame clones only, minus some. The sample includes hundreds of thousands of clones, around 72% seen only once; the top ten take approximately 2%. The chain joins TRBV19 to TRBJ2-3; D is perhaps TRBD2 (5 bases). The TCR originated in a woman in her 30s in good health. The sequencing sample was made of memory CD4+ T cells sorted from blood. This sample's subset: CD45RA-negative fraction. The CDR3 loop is CATQEAGSSTDTQYF. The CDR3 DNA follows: TGTGCCACTCAGGAGGCAGGCAGTAGCACAGATACGCAGTATTTT. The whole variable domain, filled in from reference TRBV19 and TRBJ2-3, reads DGGITQSPKYLFRKEGQNVTLSCEQNLNHDAMYWYRQDPGQGLRLIYYSQIVNDFQKGDIAEGYSVSREKKESFPLTVTSAQKNPTAFYLCATQEAGSSTDTQYFGPGTRLTVL.